This T cell receptor (beta chain) was sequenced in a study of blood T cell repertoires in COVID-19. In assigning cohorts, the study relied on participant-reported clinical history. Recovery among Cohort 3 donors was established by two negative PCRs, clearance, or symptom resolution. The ends lost 4 bases at V and 6 bases at J; junction bases unmatched: 6. The germline gives CDR1 SGDLS, CDR2 YYNGEE. There are 15 residues in the CDR3. TCRdb's copy holds only in-frame clones and misses some; the assay was immunoSEQ multiplex PCR. The repertoire holds around 150,000 clones, with about 80% as singletons. This receptor was identified in a man aged 50-59 years who had recovered from COVID-19. Specimen: PBMCs or T cells enriched from blood (not recorded which). V is TRBV9 and J is TRBJ2-1; 11 bases fit TRBD1. The CDR3 protein is CASSPRTGGINEQFF. In DNA form, the CDR3 reads TGTGCCAGCAGCCCTCGGACAGGGGGCATCAATGAGCAGTTCTTC.